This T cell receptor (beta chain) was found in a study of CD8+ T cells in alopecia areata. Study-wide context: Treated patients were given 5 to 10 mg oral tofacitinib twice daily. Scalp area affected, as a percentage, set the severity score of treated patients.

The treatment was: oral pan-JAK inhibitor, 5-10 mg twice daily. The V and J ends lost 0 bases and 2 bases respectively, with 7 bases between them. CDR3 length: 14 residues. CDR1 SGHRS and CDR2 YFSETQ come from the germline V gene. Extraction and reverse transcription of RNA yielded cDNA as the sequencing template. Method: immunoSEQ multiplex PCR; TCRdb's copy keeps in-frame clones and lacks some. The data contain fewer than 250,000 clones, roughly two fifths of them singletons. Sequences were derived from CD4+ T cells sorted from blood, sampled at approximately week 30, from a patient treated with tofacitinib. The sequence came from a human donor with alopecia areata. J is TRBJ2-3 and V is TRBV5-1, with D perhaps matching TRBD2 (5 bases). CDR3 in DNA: TGCGCCAGCAGCTTGGCGGGGAACACAGATACGCAGTATTTT. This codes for CASSLAGNTDTQYF.